Listed below are T cell receptor beta chains from one sample, sequenced in a study of blood T cells in healthy people across ages. TCRdb processed the 5' RACE reads anew with MiXCR; each CDR3 protein has one entry. The sample records 1.2 million to 1.5 million distinct CDR3 sequences, around two fifths being singletons. The sequenced sample consisted of blood. Receptors originate from a woman aged 18-35 years in good health. CDR3s include the opening cysteine and the closing phenylalanine or tryptophan. A D gene is named only where the DNA matches it firmly. Part of the rows lack a size; the others show once, few, many or a class for expanded clones.

>.|.|TRBJ2-7|TRBV6-5
TGTGCCAGCAGTGCCCCCGGGGTCTCCTACGAGCAGTACTTC
CASSAPGVSYEQYF
>.|TRBD1|TRBJ2-7|TRBV6-1
TGTGCCAGCAGAAGACAGGGGTCGAAATCCTACGAGCAGTACTTC
CASRRQGSKSYEQYF
>.|.|TRBJ2-5|TRBV7-9
TGTGCCAGCAGCTTAGATCAGGGACGAGAGACCCAGTACTTC
CASSLDQGRETQYF
>.|.|TRBJ2-5|TRBV4-3
TGCGCCAGCAGCCAAGATCAATCTTTCTACAATGAGCAGTACTTC
CASSQDQSFYNEQYF
>.|.|TRBJ2-5|TRBV4-1
TGCGCCAGCAGCCAAGATCGCGGGGTAGAGACCCAGTACTTC
CASSQDRGVETQYF
>.|TRBD1|TRBJ2-5|TRBV7-9
TGTGCCAGCAGCTCAGTTCAGTGGTCGGACAGGGGAAAAGAGACCCAGTACTTC
CASSSVQWSDRGKETQYF
>few|TRBD1|TRBJ1-1|TRBV7-6
TGTGCCAGCAGCCACCTCAGACAGGGGATATTCTCCTGCGAAGCTTTCTTT
CASSHLRQGIFSCEAFF
>.|.|TRBJ2-3|TRBV15
TGTGCCACCAGCAGAGGGGGCGAGGATACGCAGTATTTT
CATSRGGEDTQYF
>.|.|TRBJ2-5|TRBV24-1
TGTGCCACCAGTGACCGATTGACAGTTCAAGAGACCCAGTACTTC
CATSDRLTVQETQYF
>once|.|TRBJ2-7|TRBV4-1
TGCGCCAGCAGCCAAGAGGCCGGGTGGGGCGGGAACGAGCAGTACTTC
CASSQEAGWGGNEQYF
>.|.|TRBJ1-5|TRBV27
TGTGCCAGCAGTTTATCGTCGGGAAATCAGCCCCAGCATTTT
CASSLSSGNQPQHF
>.|.|TRBJ2-3|TRBV18
TGTGCCAGCTCACCCGACCCCCGGACAAGGGGGAGGTCAGATACGCAGTATTTT
CASSPDPRTRGRSDTQYF
>.|TRBD1|TRBJ2-7|TRBV7-2
TGTGCCAGCAACAGACAGGGTTCCACCTACGAGCAGTACTTC
CASNRQGSTYEQYF
>.|TRBD1|TRBJ1-5|TRBV6-5
TGTGCCAGCAGTACTACAGGGGCCCTTGCCGGGCCCCAGCATTTT
CASSTTGALAGPQHF
>.|.|TRBJ2-1|TRBV28
TGTGCCAGCAGAAGCCAAGGGACCCCCAGTGAGCAGTTCTTC
CASRSQGTPSEQFF
>few|.|TRBJ2-3|TRBV12-3/TRBV12-4
TGTGCCAGCGAGGCAGGGGGAGGGTCGCAGTATTTT
CASEAGGGSQYF
>few|TRBD2|TRBJ2-3|TRBV7-2
TGTGCCAGCAGCTTATCCCCTAGCGGGGGGGCAGATACGCAGTATTTT
CASSLSPSGGADTQYF
>.|.|TRBJ1-1|TRBV27
TGTGCCAGCAGTTTCCGGGGTACCACTGAAGCTTTCTTT
CASSFRGTTEAFF
>.|TRBD2|TRBJ2-1|TRBV20-1
TGCAGTGCTGGGGGGACTAGCGGGGTCCAAGGGAATGAGCAGTTCTTC
CSAGGTSGVQGNEQFF
>few|.|TRBJ1-4|TRBV6-5
TGTGCCAGCAGGGGGACCGGTGAAAAACTGTTTTTT
CASRGTGEKLFF
>.|TRBD2|TRBJ2-3|TRBV2
TGTGCCGGACTAGCGGAAGGCACAGATACGCAGTATTTT
CAGLAEGTDTQYF
>.|.|TRBJ1-2|TRBV20-1
TGCAGTGCTAGAGATCGTGGCACAACCGGAGGCTACACCTTC
CSARDRGTTGGYTF
>.|TRBD1|TRBJ1-2|TRBV12-3/TRBV12-4
TGTGCCAGCAGTGCCTGGACAGGAGGACTCACCTTC
CASSAWTGGLTF
>.|.|TRBJ2-1|TRBV4-1
TGCGCCAGCAGCCAAGATCCCGGCGGTGAGCAGTTCTTC
CASSQDPGGEQFF
>once|.|TRBJ2-3|TRBV6-5
TGTGCCAGTAGGGACGTGGTGAGGACAGATACGCAGTATTTT
CASRDVVRTDTQYF
>.|TRBD1|TRBJ1-2|TRBV29-1
TGCAGCGTTGCCGGGACAGAAGTTGATGGCTACACCTTC
CSVAGTEVDGYTF
>.|.|TRBJ2-1|TRBV12-5
TGTGCTAGTGGTTTGGTACGGGTATCCGGGATGAATGAGCAGTTCTTC
CASGLVRVSGMNEQFF
>.|.|TRBJ1-2|TRBV27
TGTGCCAGCCGCCCTTCAGGACAGCCCCTCGGAGGCTACACCTTC
CASRPSGQPLGGYTF
>.|.|TRBJ2-7|TRBV5-1
TGCGCCAGCAGCTTGGGGCGGGGACAGATCTACAATGAGCAGTACTTC
CASSLGRGQIYNEQYF
>.|.|TRBJ2-3|TRBV4-1
TGCGCCAGCAGCCATTCCGAGGCGGGGAGCACAGATACGCAGTATTTT
CASSHSEAGSTDTQYF
>.|.|TRBJ1-4|TRBV12-3/TRBV12-4
TGTGCCAGCAGGCTTGGACTGACAACTAATGAAAAACTGTTTTTT
CASRLGLTTNEKLFF
>few|.|TRBJ2-7|TRBV20-1
TGCAGTGCTAATAGTCCGGACTACGCCTACGAGCAGTACTTC
CSANSPDYAYEQYF
>many|.|TRBJ2-1|TRBV9
TGTGCCAGCAGCGTAGATATAAGGGGGGGTTACAATGAGCAGTTCTTC
CASSVDIRGGYNEQFF
>.|.|TRBJ1-1|TRBV4-1
TGCGCCAGCAGCCAAGGAAGGGAAACTGAAGCTTTCTTT
CASSQGRETEAFF
>once|.|TRBJ2-2|TRBV7-3
TGTGCCAGCAGCTTAAAACCTCTTATGGGGCTTAACACCGGGGAGCTGTTTTTT
CASSLKPLMGLNTGELFF
>.|.|TRBJ2-7|TRBV14
TGTGCCAGGACGATGAGACTAACGGGGGCAGATTGCGAGCAGTACTTC
CARTMRLTGADCEQYF
>many|.|TRBJ2-1|TRBV7-9
TGTGCCAGCAGCTCCACTAGTGGTGAGCAGTTCTTC
CASSSTSGEQFF
>few|.|TRBJ1-2|TRBV12-3/TRBV12-4
TGTGCCAGCAGTTTAGGCGCCGGGTCTAAGGACTATGGCTACACCTTC
CASSLGAGSKDYGYTF
>.|TRBD1|TRBJ1-2|TRBV2
TGTGCCAGAACCGGGACAGGGTTAAATTGGAACTATGGCTACACCTTC
CARTGTGLNWNYGYTF
>.|.|TRBJ2-5|TRBV20-1
TGCAGTGCTTCCTCCGGGACGGATTCTAGTGAGACCCAGTACTTC
CSASSGTDSSETQYF
>.|.|TRBJ1-2|TRBV2
TGTGCCAGCATGAAGGTCCCTTATGGCTACACCTTC
CASMKVPYGYTF
>.|.|TRBJ1-5|TRBV11-2
TGTGCCAGCAGCGCATCGACAGGTTTAGGACAGCCCCAGCATTTT
CASSASTGLGQPQHF
>few|.|TRBJ1-5|TRBV4-2
TGTGCCAGCAGCCAAGACCCCAGTTATAGCAATCAGCCCCAGCATTTT
CASSQDPSYSNQPQHF
>.|TRBD1|TRBJ2-5|TRBV5-1
TGCGCCAGCAGACAAGGACAGGTGGGGGATCAAGAGACCCAGTACTTC
CASRQGQVGDQETQYF
>once|TRBD2|TRBJ2-1|TRBV6-5
TGTGCCAGCAGTCAAACCGGGACTAGCGGAAACAATGAGCAGTTCTTC
CASSQTGTSGNNEQFF
>.|.|TRBJ2-2|TRBV12-3/TRBV12-4
TGTGCCAGCAGTCCCCGCGGGGACCCGACGAGAGGGGAGCTGTTTTTT
CASSPRGDPTRGELFF
>.|TRBD1|TRBJ2-1|TRBV5-1
TGCGCCAGCAGTGTTGCAGGGGGATATGGTCCCTACAATGAGCAGTTCTTC
CASSVAGGYGPYNEQFF
>few|TRBD2|TRBJ2-5|TRBV12-3/TRBV12-4
TGTGCCAGCAGTCCCCGCGGTAGCGGGTACCAAGAGACCCAGTACTTC
CASSPRGSGYQETQYF
>.|.|TRBJ1-2|TRBV4-2
TGTGCCAGCAGCCAACCTTGGGGCCAGGTCGGCTATGGCTACACCTTC
CASSQPWGQVGYGYTF
>few|.|TRBJ2-3|TRBV9
TGTGCCAGCAGCGTAGGAGAGGAGTCCACAGATACGCAGTATTTT
CASSVGEESTDTQYF
>.|TRBD2|TRBJ2-1|TRBV6-5
TGTGCCAGCAGTTACTCCCCTGGTGGGGGGGGTAGGAATGAGCAGTTCTTC
CASSYSPGGGGRNEQFF
>.|.|TRBJ2-7|TRBV7-9
TGTGCCAGCAGCAGCTGGGACGTTGCCTACAATGAGCAGTACTTC
CASSSWDVAYNEQYF
>.|.|TRBJ2-7|TRBV28
TGTGCCAGCAGTGTGGATAGGGGGGGGGCCTACGAGCAGTACTTC
CASSVDRGGAYEQYF
>.|.|TRBJ2-3|TRBV20-1
TGCAGTGCCATCCTCGCGGGCGGGGTCGAGAATACGCAGTATTTT
CSAILAGGVENTQYF
>.|.|TRBJ2-5|TRBV4-2
TGTGCCAGCAGCCAAGAGGGGGAGAGCCAACAAGGGGAGACCCAGTACTTC
CASSQEGESQQGETQYF